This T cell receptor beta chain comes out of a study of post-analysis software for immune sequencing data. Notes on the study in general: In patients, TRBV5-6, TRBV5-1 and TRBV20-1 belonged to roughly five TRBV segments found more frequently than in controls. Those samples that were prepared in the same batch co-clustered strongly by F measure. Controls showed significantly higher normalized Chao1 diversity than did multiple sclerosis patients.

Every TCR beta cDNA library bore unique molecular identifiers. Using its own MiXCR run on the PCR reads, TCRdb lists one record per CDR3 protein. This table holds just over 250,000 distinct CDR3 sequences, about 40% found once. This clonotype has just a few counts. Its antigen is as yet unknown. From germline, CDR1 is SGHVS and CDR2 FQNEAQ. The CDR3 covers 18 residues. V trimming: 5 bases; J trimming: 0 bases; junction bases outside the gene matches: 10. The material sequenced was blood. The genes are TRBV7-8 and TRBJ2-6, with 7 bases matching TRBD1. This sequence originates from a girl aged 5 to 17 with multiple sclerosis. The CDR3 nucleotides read TGTGCCAGCAGCCCCCGGGAAGGGGGCGGCTCTGGGGCCAACGTCCTGACTTTC. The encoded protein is CASSPREGGGSGANVLTF.